This entry describes one T cell receptor (beta chain). What this receptor recognizes is not known. No qualities accompany the bases; no much larger clone lies one base away. The source of the sample is a study of a mutant IDH1 vaccine in newly diagnosed glioma (dated by TCRdb to the early 2020s). In terms of the full investigation: Eight vaccinations were administered to patients in weeks 1, 3, 5, 7, 11, 15, 19 and 23, corresponding to visits V03 through V10. In the chemotherapy-containing groups, vaccination started alongside temozolomide cycles, whereas in patients who had radiotherapy alone it started 4-6 weeks after radiotherapy. Of the approximately 30 treated patients, around 60% were male and around 40% were female, and the mean age was 40.4 years. Prior to enrollment, patients had been given standard therapy consisting of radiotherapy alone, temozolomide alone, or radiochemotherapy with temozolomide, with the combination given to most patients. Six visits were used for peripheral blood collection: V03 (baseline), V05, V07, V10, V12 and V13. Longitudinal TCRB deep sequencing was done for 25 to 30 treated patients, wherever samples were available for exploratory analyses.

The full study reports these points: Immune responses induced by the vaccine were seen in approximately 92% of patients across multiple MHC alleles. Changes in the top peripheral T cell clonotypes picked up by TCRB sequencing did not appear to be linked to pseudoprogression. The authors noted that analyses of patient blood samples could not be reproduced because of sample limitations. Availability determined which PBMC samples were chosen for TCRB deep sequencing.

The library was produced with the immunoSEQ multiplex PCR assay. Rearranged TCR beta chain sequences were amplified with the hsTCRB Kit following the manufacturer's protocol. An Illumina MiSeq was used to sequence the TCRB libraries. For the original study's pipeline: The kit vendor's proprietary platform handled demultiplexing, trimming and gene mapping. TCRdb holds this immuneACCESS table with in-frame rearrangements only. Some clones are missing; in checked studies, unresolved V genes explain under half, and the rest has no known cause. V and J calls plus clone size are reproduced from that table; the DNA served to infer D and trimming. The sample data list about 25,000 clones, and 77% of these were observed just once. The ten largest clones represent roughly a tenth of the sample. Based on the germline V gene, the CDR1 and CDR2 sequences are KGHSH and LQKENI. V and J lose 7 bases and 3 bases, and a span of 19 bases separates them. The CDR3 contains 17 residues, cysteine and phenylalanine counted. The kept DNA is CDR3 alone, 51 bases in frame from the first base.

According to the study, the label for this sample's time point signals: week 5, during vaccination. Every vaccine dose consisted of 300 ug of a 20-mer mutant IDH1 peptide in Montanide, administered subcutaneously together with topical imiquimod. All donors had newly diagnosed IDH1-mutant astrocytomas of WHO grade 3 or 4 that showed loss of nuclear ATRX. The samples were drawn from NOA16, a multicentre, single-arm, open-label phase I trial in Germany that tested a mutant IDH1 peptide vaccine in humans for the first time. The DNeasy Blood and Tissue Kit was used to extract genomic DNA from EDTA blood for TCRB sequencing.

The chain employs TRBV18 and TRBJ2-6; tentative D gene TRBD1, with 6 bases matching. Here the sequenced sample was PBMCs, taken from a glioma patient whose treatment included an IDH1 peptide vaccine. The TCR originated in a man aged 35 to 55 with glioma. The sequenced DNA is TGTGCCAGCTTCCCCCCGGGACAAGGGGGTGGGGCCAACGTCCTGACTTTC. Translation gives CASFPPGQGGGANVLTF.